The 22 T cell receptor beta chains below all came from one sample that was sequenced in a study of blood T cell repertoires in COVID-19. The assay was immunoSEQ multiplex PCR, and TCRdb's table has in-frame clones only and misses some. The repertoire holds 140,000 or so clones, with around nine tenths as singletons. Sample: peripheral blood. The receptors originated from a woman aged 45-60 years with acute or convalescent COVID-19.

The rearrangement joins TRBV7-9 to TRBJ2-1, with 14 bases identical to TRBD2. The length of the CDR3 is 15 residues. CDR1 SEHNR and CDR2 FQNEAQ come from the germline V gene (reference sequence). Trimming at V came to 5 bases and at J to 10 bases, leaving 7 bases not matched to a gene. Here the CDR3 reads CASSPPGLAGEEQFF. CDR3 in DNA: TGTGCCAGCAGCCCCCCGGGACTAGCGGGAGAGGAGCAGTTCTTC. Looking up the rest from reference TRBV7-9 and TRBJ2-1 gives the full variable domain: DTGVSQNPRHKITKRGQNVTFRCDPISEHNRLYWYRQTLGQGPEFLTYFQNEAQLEKSRLLSDRFSAERPKGSFSTLEIQRTEQGDSAMYLCASSPPGLAGEEQFFGPGTRLTVL.

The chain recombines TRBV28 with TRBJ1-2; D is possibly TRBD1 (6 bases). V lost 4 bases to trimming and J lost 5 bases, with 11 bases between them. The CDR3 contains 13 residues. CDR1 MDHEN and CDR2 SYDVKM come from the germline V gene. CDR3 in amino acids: CASSSGGLYGYTF. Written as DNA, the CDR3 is TGTGCCAGCAGTTCCGGGGGGCTATATGGCTACACCTTC.

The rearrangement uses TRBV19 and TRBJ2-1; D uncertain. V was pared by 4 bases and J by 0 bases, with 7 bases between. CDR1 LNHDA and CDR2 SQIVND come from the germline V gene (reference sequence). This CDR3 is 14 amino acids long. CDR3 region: CASSTLHSYNEQFF. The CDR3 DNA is TGTGCCAGTAGTACACTACACTCCTACAATGAGCAGTTCTTC. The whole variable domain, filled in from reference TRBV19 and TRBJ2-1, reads DGGITQSPKYLFRKEGQNVTLSCEQNLNHDAMYWYRQDPGQGLRLIYYSQIVNDFQKGDIAEGYSVSREKKESFPLTVTSAQKNPTAFYLCASSTLHSYNEQFFGPGTRLTVL.

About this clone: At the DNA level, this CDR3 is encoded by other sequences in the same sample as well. This CDR3 reads CASSPPAGSTEAFF. The CDR3 DNA follows: TGTGCCAGCTCACCACCTGCCGGGAGCACTGAAGCTTTCTTT. This chain joins TRBV18 and TRBJ1-1, with D unclear. V was pared by 0 bases and J by 4 bases, with 9 bases between. This CDR3 has 14 amino acids. CDR1 and CDR2 from the germline V gene are KGHSH and LQKENI.

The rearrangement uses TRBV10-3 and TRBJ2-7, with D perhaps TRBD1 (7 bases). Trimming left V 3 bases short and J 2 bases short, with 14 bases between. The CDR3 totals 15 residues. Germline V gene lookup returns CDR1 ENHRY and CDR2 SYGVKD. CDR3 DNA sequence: TGTGCCATCAGTGACGACAGGGACTCCGCCTACGAGCAGTACTTC. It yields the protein CAISDDRDSAYEQYF.

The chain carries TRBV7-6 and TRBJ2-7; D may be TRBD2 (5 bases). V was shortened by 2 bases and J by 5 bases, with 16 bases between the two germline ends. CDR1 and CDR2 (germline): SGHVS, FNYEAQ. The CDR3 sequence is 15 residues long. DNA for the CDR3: TGTGCCAGCAGCTTACCGGGGTCGACTTCCAACGAGCAGTACTTC. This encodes CASSLPGSTSNEQYF. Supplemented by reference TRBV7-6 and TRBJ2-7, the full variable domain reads GAGVSQSPRYKVTKRGQDVALRCDPISGHVSLYWYRQALGQGPEFLTYFNYEAQQDKSGLPNDRFSAERPEGSISTLTIQRTEQRDSAMYRCASSLPGSTSNEQYFGPGTRLTVT.

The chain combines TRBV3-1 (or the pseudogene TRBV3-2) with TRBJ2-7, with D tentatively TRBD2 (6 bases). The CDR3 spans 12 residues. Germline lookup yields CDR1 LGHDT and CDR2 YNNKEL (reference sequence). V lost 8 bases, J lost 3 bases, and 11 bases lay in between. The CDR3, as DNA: TGTGCCAGCGGGGGGACGTTCTACGAGCAGTACTTC. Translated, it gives CASGGTFYEQYF.

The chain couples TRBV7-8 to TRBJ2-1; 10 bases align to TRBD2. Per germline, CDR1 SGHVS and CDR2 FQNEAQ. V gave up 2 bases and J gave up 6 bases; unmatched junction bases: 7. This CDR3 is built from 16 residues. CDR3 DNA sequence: TGTGCCAGCAGCTTAAGAATAGCGGGGGGTGGCAATGAGCAGTTCTTC. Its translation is CASSLRIAGGGNEQFF.

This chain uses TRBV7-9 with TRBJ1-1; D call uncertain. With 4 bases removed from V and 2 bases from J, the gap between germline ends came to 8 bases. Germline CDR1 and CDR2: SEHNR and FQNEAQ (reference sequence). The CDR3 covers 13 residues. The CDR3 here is CASSSSFNTEAFF. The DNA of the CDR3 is TGTGCCAGCAGCTCGAGTTTTAACACTGAAGCTTTCTTT.

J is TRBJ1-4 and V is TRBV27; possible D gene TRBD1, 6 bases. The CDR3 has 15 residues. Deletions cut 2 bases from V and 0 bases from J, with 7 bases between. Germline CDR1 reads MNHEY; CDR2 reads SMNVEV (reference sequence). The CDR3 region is CASSLRTATNEKLFF. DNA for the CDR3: TGTGCCAGCAGTTTAAGGACAGCAACTAATGAAAAACTGTTTTTT.

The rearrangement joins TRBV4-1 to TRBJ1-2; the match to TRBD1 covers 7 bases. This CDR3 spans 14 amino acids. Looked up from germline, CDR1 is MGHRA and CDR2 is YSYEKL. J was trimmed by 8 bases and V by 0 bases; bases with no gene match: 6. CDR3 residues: CASSQEWDSRGYTF. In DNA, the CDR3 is TGCGCCAGCAGCCAAGAGTGGGACAGCCGAGGCTACACCTTC.

The CDR3 DNA reads as TGCGCCAGCAGCTTATATATACCGGGACAGGAGACATCTGGGGCCAACGTCCTGACTTTC. Its translation is CASSLYIPGQETSGANVLTF. The J gene is TRBJ2-6, the V gene TRBV5-1; 8 bases map to TRBD1. The trim removed 2 bases at V and 1 base at J, leaving 14 bases unmatched. This CDR3 spans 20 amino acids. Germline CDR1 is SGHRS and CDR2 is YFSETQ.

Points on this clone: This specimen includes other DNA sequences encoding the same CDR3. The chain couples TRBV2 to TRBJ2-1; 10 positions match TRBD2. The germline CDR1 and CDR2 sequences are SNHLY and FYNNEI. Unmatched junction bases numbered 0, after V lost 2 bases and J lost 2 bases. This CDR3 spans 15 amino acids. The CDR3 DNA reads TGTGCCAGCAGTGAAACTAGCGGGGCCTACAATGAGCAGTTCTTC. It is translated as CASSETSGAYNEQFF.

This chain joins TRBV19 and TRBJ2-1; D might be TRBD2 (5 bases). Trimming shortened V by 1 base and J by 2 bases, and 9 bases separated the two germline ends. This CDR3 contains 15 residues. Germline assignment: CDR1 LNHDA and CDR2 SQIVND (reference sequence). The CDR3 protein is CASSIVERAYNEQFF. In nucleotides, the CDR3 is TGTGCCAGTAGTATAGTGGAGAGGGCCTACAATGAGCAGTTCTTC. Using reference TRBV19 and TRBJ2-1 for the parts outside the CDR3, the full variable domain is DGGITQSPKYLFRKEGQNVTLSCEQNLNHDAMYWYRQDPGQGLRLIYYSQIVNDFQKGDIAEGYSVSREKKESFPLTVTSAQKNPTAFYLCASSIVERAYNEQFFGPGTRLTVL.

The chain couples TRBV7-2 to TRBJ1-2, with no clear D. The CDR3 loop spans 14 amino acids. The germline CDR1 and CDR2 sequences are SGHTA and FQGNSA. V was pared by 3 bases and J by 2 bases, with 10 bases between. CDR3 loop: CASSLAGYNYGYTF. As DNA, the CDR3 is TGTGCCAGCAGCTTGGCGGGCTACAACTATGGCTACACCTTC.

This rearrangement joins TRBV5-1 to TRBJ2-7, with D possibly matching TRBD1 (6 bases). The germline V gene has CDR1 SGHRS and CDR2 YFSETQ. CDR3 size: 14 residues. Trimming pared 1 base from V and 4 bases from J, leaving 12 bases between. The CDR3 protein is CASSLMDSGYEQYF. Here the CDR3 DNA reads TGCGCCAGCAGCTTGATGGACAGCGGTTACGAGCAGTACTTC.

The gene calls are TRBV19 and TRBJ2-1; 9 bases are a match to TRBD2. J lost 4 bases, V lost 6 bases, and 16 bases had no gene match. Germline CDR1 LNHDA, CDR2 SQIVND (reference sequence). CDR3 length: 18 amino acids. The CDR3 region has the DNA TGTGCCAGTAGCCCCGAGGGTAGCGGGAGATCAACTTACAATGAGCAGTTCTTC. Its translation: CASSPEGSGRSTYNEQFF.

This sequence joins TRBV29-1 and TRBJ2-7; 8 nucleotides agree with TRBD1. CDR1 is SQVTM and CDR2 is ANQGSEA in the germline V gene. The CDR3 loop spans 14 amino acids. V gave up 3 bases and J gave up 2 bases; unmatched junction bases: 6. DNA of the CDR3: TGCAGCGTTGACGGCGGACAGGGCCCCTACGAGCAGTACTTC. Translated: CSVDGGQGPYEQYF.

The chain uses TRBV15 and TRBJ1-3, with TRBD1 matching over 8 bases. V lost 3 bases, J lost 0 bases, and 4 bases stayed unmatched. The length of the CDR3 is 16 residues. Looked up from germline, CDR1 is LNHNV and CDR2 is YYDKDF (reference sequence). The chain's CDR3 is CATSRDRALSGNTIYF. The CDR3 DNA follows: TGTGCCACCAGCAGGGACAGGGCCCTCTCTGGAAACACCATATATTTT.

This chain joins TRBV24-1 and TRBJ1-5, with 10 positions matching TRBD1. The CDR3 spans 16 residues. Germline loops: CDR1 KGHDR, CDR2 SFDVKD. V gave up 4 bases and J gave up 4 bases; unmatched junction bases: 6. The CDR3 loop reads CATSDPRTGGNQPQHF. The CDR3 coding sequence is TGTGCCACCAGTGACCCCCGGACAGGGGGAAATCAGCCCCAGCATTTT.

The CDR3 spells CASRGPGQKELFF. The CDR3 DNA follows: TGTGCCAGCAGGGGACCGGGACAGAAGGAACTGTTTTTT. The V gene is TRBV28, the J gene TRBJ1-4, with 7 nucleotides matching TRBD1. CDR3 length: 13 residues. The germline V gene encodes CDR1 MDHEN and CDR2 SYDVKM. After removal of 6 bases from V and 12 bases from J, the junction contained 10 bases not matched to a gene. Looking up the rest from reference TRBV28 and TRBJ1-4 gives the full variable domain: DVKVTQSSRYLVKRTGEKVFLECVQDMDHENMFWYRQDPGLGLRLIYFSYDVKMKEKGDIPEGYSVSREKKERFSLILESASTNQTSMYLCASRGPGQKELFFGSGTQLSVL.

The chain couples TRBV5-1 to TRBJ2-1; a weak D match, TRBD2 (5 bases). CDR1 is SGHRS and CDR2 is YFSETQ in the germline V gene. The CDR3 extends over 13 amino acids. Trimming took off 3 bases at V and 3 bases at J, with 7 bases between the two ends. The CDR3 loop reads CASSSLVYNEQFF. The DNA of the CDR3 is TGCGCCAGCAGCTCACTAGTCTACAATGAGCAGTTCTTC.